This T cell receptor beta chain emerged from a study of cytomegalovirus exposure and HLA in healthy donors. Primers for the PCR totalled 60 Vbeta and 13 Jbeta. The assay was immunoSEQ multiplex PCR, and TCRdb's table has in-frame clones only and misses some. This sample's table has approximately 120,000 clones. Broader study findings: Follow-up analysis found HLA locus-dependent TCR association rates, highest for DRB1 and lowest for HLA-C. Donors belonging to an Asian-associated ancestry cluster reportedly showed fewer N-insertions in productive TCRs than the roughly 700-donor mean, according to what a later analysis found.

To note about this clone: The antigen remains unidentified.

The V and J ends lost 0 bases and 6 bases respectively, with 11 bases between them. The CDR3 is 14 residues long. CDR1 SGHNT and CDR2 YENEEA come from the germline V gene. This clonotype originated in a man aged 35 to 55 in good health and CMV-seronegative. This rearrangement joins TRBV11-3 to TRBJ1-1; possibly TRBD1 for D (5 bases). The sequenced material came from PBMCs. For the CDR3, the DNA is TGTGCCAGCAGCTTAGATCTGGTAGGGGCTGAAGCTTTCTTT. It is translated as CASSLDLVGAEAFF. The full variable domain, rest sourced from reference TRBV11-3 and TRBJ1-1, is EAGVVQSPRYKIIEKKQPVAFWCNPISGHNTLYWYLQNLGQGPELLIRYENEEAVDDSQLPKDRFSAERLKGVDSTLKIQPAELGDSAVYLCASSLDLVGAEAFFGQGTRLTVV.